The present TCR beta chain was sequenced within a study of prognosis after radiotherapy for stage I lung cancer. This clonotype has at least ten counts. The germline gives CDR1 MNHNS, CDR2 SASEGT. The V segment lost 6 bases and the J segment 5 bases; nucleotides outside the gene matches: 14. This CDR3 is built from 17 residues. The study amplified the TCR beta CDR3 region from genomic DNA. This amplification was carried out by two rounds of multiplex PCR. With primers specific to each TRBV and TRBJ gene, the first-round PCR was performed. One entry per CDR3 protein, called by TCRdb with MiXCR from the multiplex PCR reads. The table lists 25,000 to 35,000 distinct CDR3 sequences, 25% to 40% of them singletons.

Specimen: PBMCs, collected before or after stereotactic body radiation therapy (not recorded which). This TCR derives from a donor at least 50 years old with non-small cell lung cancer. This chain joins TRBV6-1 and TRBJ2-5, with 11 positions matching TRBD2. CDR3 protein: CASRSRPVASGRETQYF. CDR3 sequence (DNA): TGTGCCAGCAGAAGTCGACCCGTTGCTAGCGGGAGGGAGACCCAGTACTTC.